The 25 T cell receptor beta chains given below trace back to one sample, sequenced in a study of T cell repertoires in cytomegalovirus infection. TCRdb processed the reads anew with MiXCR; each CDR3 protein has one entry. The table records about 460,000 distinct CDR3 sequences, approximately 11% of them present only once. The source material was PBMCs. The source of these receptors is a human donor in good health (CMV status not recorded). Some clones in this sample may be carry-over from other donors' samples.

At least ten counts were recorded for this clonotype. The chain has TRBV7-3 and TRBJ2-7; the match to TRBD1 covers 8 bases. This CDR3 region has 15 residues. Germline V gene lookup returns CDR1 SGHTA and CDR2 FQGTGA. J lost 8 bases, V lost 4 bases, and 13 bases had no gene match. The CDR3 here is CASSSGQGAGEKQYF. The DNA for the CDR3 is TGTGCCAGCAGCTCCGGACAGGGAGCAGGTGAGAAGCAGTACTTC.

The rearrangement uses TRBV6-2 or TRBV6-3 and TRBJ2-1; D gene ambiguous. Trimming took off 4 bases at V and 3 bases at J, with 7 bases between the two ends. The CDR3 is made up of 13 amino acids. The germline gives CDR1 MNHEY, CDR2 SVGEGT. CDR3 protein: CASSSEVYNEQFF. CDR3 nucleotides: TGTGCCAGCAGTTCCGAGGTCTACAATGAGCAGTTCTTC.

This chain uses TRBV15 with TRBJ1-3; D unclear. V lost 6 bases and J lost 7, with 16 bases in between. Germline assignment: CDR1 LNHNV and CDR2 YYDKDF (reference sequence). This CDR3 contains 14 residues. The CDR3 reads CATREGIGDNTIYF. DNA of the CDR3: TGTGCCACCAGAGAAGGGATCGGAGATAACACCATATATTTT.

This clonotype was seen many times. This sequence joins TRBV20-1 and TRBJ2-3, with D perhaps matching TRBD2 (5 bases). Trimming cost V 1 base and J 3 bases, with 20 bases left between them. Germline-derived CDR1 and CDR2 are DFQATT and SNEGSKA (reference sequence). There are 17 residues in the CDR3. The CDR3 nucleotides read TGCAGTGCTAGAGTCCCCCGGAGCGGAGGAAGAACAGATACGCAGTATTTT. This sequence encodes CSARVPRSGGRTDTQYF.

This clonotype came up a few times. The chain recombines TRBV5-6 with TRBJ2-3, with 11 bases matching TRBD2. V lost 6 bases, J lost 2 bases, and 8 bases stayed unmatched. CDR3 length: 16 residues. Germline values: CDR1 SGHDT, CDR2 YYEEEE. The CDR3 nucleotides read TGTGCCAGCACCTTACTGACTAGCGGGAACACAGATACGCAGTATTTT. Translating it yields CASTLLTSGNTDTQYF.

Ten or more counts support this clonotype. J is TRBJ2-5 and V is TRBV7-8; 8 bases are shared with TRBD2. Germline V lookup: CDR1 SGHVS, CDR2 FQNEAQ. J lost 4 bases, V lost 5 bases, and 12 bases had no gene match. CDR3 size: 16 residues. Here the CDR3 reads CASSPWGSGMGETQYF. As DNA, the CDR3 is TGTGCCAGCAGCCCCTGGGGTAGCGGGATGGGAGAGACCCAGTACTTC.

This clonotype came up many times. This chain connects TRBV28 to TRBJ2-5; 8 bases are shared with TRBD2. This CDR3 comprises 14 residues. Germline V CDR1 and CDR2: MDHEN, SYDVKM. Germline trimming cut 5 bases from V and 5 bases from J; bases unmatched to any gene: 7. The CDR3 DNA reads TGTGCCAGCAGTAAACGGGGGGGTGTCGAGACCCAGTACTTC. It yields the protein CASSKRGGVETQYF. The variable domain in full, with the rest retrieved from reference TRBV28 and TRBJ2-5, is DVKVTQSSRYLVKRTGEKVFLECVQDMDHENMFWYRQDPGLGLRLIYFSYDVKMKEKGDIPEGYSVSREKKERFSLILESASTNQTSMYLCASSKRGGVETQYFGPGTRLLVL.

This clonotype was found many times. The V call is TRBV10-3, the J call TRBJ1-2; weak D call: TRBD1 (6 bases). V was pared by 8 bases and J by 4 bases, with 14 bases between. Germline values: CDR1 ENHRY, CDR2 SYGVKD. The CDR3 extends over 13 amino acids. CDR3 bases: TGTGCCATCCGAACCTTGGACAGCTATGGCTACACCTTC. It yields the protein CAIRTLDSYGYTF.

This clonotype was recorded many times. V is TRBV7-2 and J is TRBJ1-1; D is unclear. The CDR3 loop spans 16 amino acids. V shed 1 base and J shed 0 bases, with 12 bases lying between them. CDR1 is SGHTA and CDR2 is FQGNSA in the germline V gene. As DNA, the CDR3 is TGTGCCAGCAGCTTAGTCTACCGAATTATGAACACTGAAGCTTTCTTT. This translates into CASSLVYRIMNTEAFF.

In the case of this clonotype: One end of the junction is discordant with germline, which a read error may explain. V and J are TRBV7-3 and TRBJ1-4; D is undetermined. Germline V lookup: CDR1 SGHTA, CDR2 FQGTGA. The CDR3 covers 16 residues. CDR3 coding DNA: TGTGCCAGCAGCTTAACGGGCAGCTCAACTAGTGAAAAACTGTTTTTT. Translation: CASSLTGSSTSEKLFF. Full variable domain (outside the CDR3, taken from reference TRBV7-3 and TRBJ1-4): GAGVSQTPSNKVTEKGKYVELRCDPISGHTALYWYRQSLGQGPEFLIYFQGTGAADDSGLPNDRFFAVRPEGSVSTLKIQRTERGDSAVYLCASSLTGSSTSEKLFFGSGTQLSVL.

This clonotype has ten or more counts. This chain links TRBV7-8 with TRBJ1-2; 9 bases align to TRBD1. Germline V gene lookup returns CDR1 SGHVS and CDR2 FQNEAQ. V shed 5 bases and J 7 bases; nucleotides not matched to a gene: 5. The CDR3 extends over 13 amino acids. CDR3 DNA sequence: TGTGCCAGCAGCCTAGGACAGGGGTTTGGCTACACCTTC. Residues: CASSLGQGFGYTF.

There are many counts of this clonotype. The rearrangement uses TRBV7-9 and TRBJ2-7; 10 bases line up with TRBD2. V shed 1 base, J shed 5 bases, and the junction held 5 bases outside the gene matches. This CDR3 has 15 amino acids. Germline CDR1 and CDR2: SEHNR and FQNEAQ (reference sequence). CDR3 sequence reads: CASSLGLAGDNEQYF. CDR3 DNA sequence: TGTGCCAGCAGCTTAGGGCTAGCGGGAGATAACGAGCAGTACTTC.

V is TRBV20-1 and J is TRBJ2-1; TRBD2 aligns across 8 bases. V dropped 0 bases and J dropped 6; count of bases not matched to a gene: 4. Germline V gene data show CDR1 as DFQATT and CDR2 as SNEGSKA (reference sequence). The CDR3 has 14 residues. The CDR3 DNA follows: TGCAGTGCTAGAGACACTAGCGGACCCAATGAGCAGTTCTTC. Protein: CSARDTSGPNEQFF.

This clonotype was observed many times. V and J are TRBV6-5 and TRBJ1-1, with 9 bases fitting TRBD1. The CDR3 consists of 14 residues. Germline V CDR1 and CDR2: MNHEY, SVGAGI. V lost 5 bases and J lost 6; bases outside the gene matches: 7. The DNA for the CDR3 is TGTGCCAGCAGTCTCGGGACAGGGTTCGCTGAAGCTTTCTTT. Translated, it gives CASSLGTGFAEAFF.

This chain links TRBV4-2 with TRBJ1-2; D gene unclear. The CDR3 totals 15 residues. From germline, CDR1 is LGHNA and CDR2 YNFKEQ. V was pared by 3 bases and J by 0 bases, with 11 bases between. The CDR3 region is CASSQSTNANYGYTF. The CDR3 region has the DNA TGTGCCAGCAGCCAGAGTACAAACGCTAACTATGGCTACACCTTC.

This clonotype was seen many times. A junction boundary mismatches the germline segment, possibly from a read error. The chain combines TRBV5-1 with TRBJ1-1; D call uncertain. CDR1 SGHRS and CDR2 YFSETQ come from the germline V gene. CDR3 length equals 13 residues. The CDR3 bases are TGTGCCAGCAGCTTAGGAATGAACACTGAAGCTTTCTTT. It encodes CASSLGMNTEAFF.

This clonotype was counted only a few times. The V gene is TRBV12-3 or TRBV12-4, the J gene TRBJ2-7; D gene uncertain. Trimming cost V 3 bases and J 7 bases, with 13 bases left between them. The CDR3 spans 13 residues. CDR3 region: CASSFRAAREQYF. CDR3 nucleotide sequence: TGTGCCAGCAGTTTTAGGGCAGCTCGAGAGCAGTACTTC.

There are a few counts of this clonotype. This chain connects TRBV19 to TRBJ1-1; D is undetermined. CDR1 is LNHDA and CDR2 is SQIVND in the germline V gene (reference sequence). With 4 bases removed from V and 3 bases from J, the gap between germline ends came to 6 bases. This CDR3 is built from 12 residues. CDR3 protein: CASSTLHTEAFF. DNA of the CDR3: TGTGCCAGTAGTACCCTCCACACTGAAGCTTTCTTT. The whole variable domain, remainder taken from reference TRBV19 and TRBJ1-1, is DGGITQSPKYLFRKEGQNVTLSCEQNLNHDAMYWYRQDPGQGLRLIYYSQIVNDFQKGDIAEGYSVSREKKESFPLTVTSAQKNPTAFYLCASSTLHTEAFFGQGTRLTVV.

This clonotype was recorded at least ten times. The rearrangement uses TRBV6-2 or TRBV6-3 and TRBJ2-1; no clear D gene. The CDR3 totals 12 residues. The V end was cut by 1 base, the J end by 10 bases, with 8 bases between. From germline, CDR1 is MNHEY and CDR2 SVGEGT. CDR3: CASSYYGWEQFF. CDR3 coding DNA: TGTGCCAGCAGTTACTACGGGTGGGAGCAGTTCTTC.

The chain has TRBV4-1 and TRBJ1-4; possible D gene TRBD1, 5 bases. The CDR3 is made up of 15 amino acids. CDR1 MGHRA and CDR2 YSYEKL come from the germline V gene. V was trimmed by 3 bases and J by 6 bases, leaving 14 bases between them. The CDR3 DNA is TGCGCCAGCAGCCAGGACCTAGGGACTGATGAAAAACTGTTTTTT. Its translation is CASSQDLGTDEKLFF.

In its sample, this clonotype was seen a few times. The chain joins TRBV20-1 to TRBJ2-7; D ambiguous. The CDR3 length is 13 residues. Trimming shortened V by 3 bases and J by 0 bases, and 9 bases separated the two germline ends. Germline assignment: CDR1 DFQATT and CDR2 SNEGSKA (reference sequence). This CDR3 is CSARDSNSYEQYF. CDR3 nucleotides: TGCAGTGCTAGGGATAGCAACTCCTACGAGCAGTACTTC.

This clonotype was counted at least ten times. The chain combines TRBV6-5 with TRBJ1-1; D is unresolved. Trimming stripped 4 bases from V and 3 bases from J, with 6 bases between. The CDR3 runs to 12 residues. Germline V CDR1 and CDR2: MNHEY, SVGAGI. The CDR3 here is CASSSADTEAFF. Here the CDR3 DNA reads TGTGCCAGCAGTTCGGCGGACACTGAAGCTTTCTTT.

The sample holds a few counts of this clonotype. The CDR3 reads CSARQGVEKLFF. The CDR3 region has the DNA TGCAGTGCTAGACAGGGAGTAGAAAAACTGTTTTTT. This chain joins TRBV20-1 and TRBJ1-4, with D possibly TRBD1 on 5 matching bases. The germline CDR1 and CDR2 sequences are DFQATT and SNEGSKA (reference sequence). The length of the CDR3 is 12 residues. V dropped 2 bases and J dropped 8 bases, with 9 bases sitting between them.

This clonotype appeared a few times. The chain joins TRBV19 to TRBJ1-2, with D hard to call. The CDR3 totals 12 residues. From germline, CDR1 is LNHDA and CDR2 SQIVND (reference sequence). V lost 3 bases and J lost 13, with 15 bases in between. CDR3 nucleotide sequence: TGTGCCAGTAGTATGGAAGGCCTTGGTGCCACCTTC. As protein: CASSMEGLGATF.

This clonotype has a handful of counts. This chain links TRBV11-2 with TRBJ1-2; D is unclear. With 1 base removed from V and 3 bases from J, the gap between germline ends came to 6 bases. The CDR3 has 13 amino acids. Germline-derived CDR1 and CDR2 are SGHAT and FQNNGV. The CDR3 sequence: CASSLGPYYGYTF. The CDR3 coding sequence is TGTGCCAGCAGCTTAGGTCCCTACTATGGCTACACCTTC. The variable domain in full, with the rest retrieved from reference TRBV11-2 and TRBJ1-2, is EAGVAQSPRYKIIEKRQSVAFWCNPISGHATLYWYQQILGQGPKLLIQFQNNGVVDDSQLPKDRFSAERLKGVDSTLKIQPAKLEDSAVYLCASSLGPYYGYTFGSGTRLTVV.